Listed below are T cell receptor beta chains from one sample, sequenced in a study of blood T cell repertoires in COVID-19. Using immunoSEQ multiplex PCR, the repertoire was profiled, and TCRdb retains in-frame clones only, with some absent. There are some 200,000 clones in the sample; approximately 92% occur only once, and 3.5% lies in the top ten. Sequenced input: PBMCs or T cells enriched from blood (not recorded which). These receptors were taken from a woman aged 18-30 years in a cohort exposed to, infected with or recovered from COVID-19 (not recorded which). Each CDR3 is given with its conserved first and last residue. D genes are given only for firm matches. Not all rows give a size; the values are once, few, many and, for expanded clones, a class.

v_call: TRBV5-5
clone_size: .
d_call: TRBD2
j_call: TRBJ2-2
cdr3_aa: CASSLVPGGMNTGELFF
cdr3_nt: TGTGCCAGCAGCTTGGTTCCGGGGGGGATGAACACCGGGGAGCTGTTTTTT

v_call: TRBV24-1
clone_size: .
d_call: .
j_call: TRBJ2-2
cdr3_aa: CATGSGGELFF
cdr3_nt: TGTGCCACCGGTAGCGGCGGGGAGCTGTTTTTT

v_call: TRBV5-1
clone_size: .
d_call: TRBD1
j_call: TRBJ1-4
cdr3_aa: CASSPDRGIEKLFF
cdr3_nt: TGCGCCAGCAGCCCGGACAGGGGAATTGAAAAACTGTTTTTT

v_call: TRBV9
clone_size: once
d_call: .
j_call: TRBJ1-3
cdr3_aa: CASSLRTESGNTIYF
cdr3_nt: TGTGCCAGCAGCCTCCGGACAGAATCTGGAAACACCATATATTTT

v_call: TRBV5-1
clone_size: .
d_call: .
j_call: TRBJ1-6
cdr3_aa: CASSLVGGNSPLHF
cdr3_nt: TGCGCCAGCAGCTTGGTGGGGGGGAATTCACCCCTCCACTTT

v_call: TRBV30
clone_size: once
d_call: .
j_call: TRBJ1-1
cdr3_aa: CAWSSRGGTEAFF
cdr3_nt: TGTGCCTGGAGTTCGCGGGGGGGCACTGAAGCTTTCTTT

v_call: TRBV18
clone_size: .
d_call: .
j_call: TRBJ2-3
cdr3_aa: CASSPTLATSTDTQYF
cdr3_nt: TGTGCCAGCTCACCGACTCTAGCGACTAGCACAGATACGCAGTATTTT

v_call: TRBV29-1
clone_size: .
d_call: TRBD2
j_call: TRBJ2-5
cdr3_aa: CSVVGGRAEETQYF
cdr3_nt: TGCAGCGTTGTAGGCGGGAGGGCCGAGGAGACCCAGTACTTC

v_call: TRBV18
clone_size: .
d_call: .
j_call: TRBJ1-1
cdr3_aa: CASSPGGETEAFF
cdr3_nt: TGTGCCAGCTCACCAGGGGGCGAGACTGAAGCTTTCTTT

v_call: TRBV12-3/TRBV12-4
clone_size: .
d_call: TRBD1
j_call: TRBJ2-7
cdr3_aa: CASSWGQVYEQYF
cdr3_nt: TGTGCCAGCAGTTGGGGACAGGTCTACGAGCAGTACTTC

v_call: TRBV5-8
clone_size: .
d_call: .
j_call: TRBJ1-6
cdr3_aa: CASSLRETSYNSPLHF
cdr3_nt: TGTGCCAGCAGCTTGCGGGAGACCTCCTATAATTCACCCCTCCACTTT

v_call: TRBV28
clone_size: .
d_call: TRBD1
j_call: TRBJ1-2
cdr3_aa: CASKDRVGGYTF
cdr3_nt: TGTGCCAGCAAGGACAGGGTGGGAGGCTACACCTTC

v_call: TRBV18
clone_size: .
d_call: TRBD1
j_call: TRBJ1-2
cdr3_aa: CASSSRSRDRAGSNYGYTF
cdr3_nt: TGTGCCAGCTCTTCCCGGTCTAGGGACAGGGCAGGGTCGAACTATGGCTACACCTTC

v_call: TRBV28
clone_size: .
d_call: .
j_call: TRBJ1-4
cdr3_aa: CASSLLGGNEKLFF
cdr3_nt: TGTGCCAGCAGTTTACTGGGAGGGAATGAAAAACTGTTTTTT

v_call: TRBV5-5
clone_size: .
d_call: TRBD1
j_call: TRBJ2-3
cdr3_aa: CASSTRTGGADTQYF
cdr3_nt: TGTGCCAGCAGCACTAGGACAGGGGGCGCGGATACGCAGTATTTT

v_call: TRBV15
clone_size: .
d_call: TRBD2
j_call: TRBJ2-1
cdr3_aa: CATGPGGIDEQFF
cdr3_nt: TGTGCCACCGGACCGGGAGGGATCGATGAGCAGTTCTTC

v_call: TRBV4-1
clone_size: .
d_call: .
j_call: TRBJ1-1
cdr3_aa: CASSQDLGQVGGRLNTEAFF
cdr3_nt: TGCGCCAGCAGCCAAGATCTAGGGCAAGTCGGGGGGCGCTTGAACACTGAAGCTTTCTTT

v_call: TRBV25-1
clone_size: .
d_call: .
j_call: TRBJ1-4
cdr3_aa: CASSEGQTSTNEKLFF
cdr3_nt: TGTGCCAGCAGTGAAGGGCAGACCTCAACTAATGAAAAACTGTTTTTT

v_call: TRBV19
clone_size: .
d_call: .
j_call: TRBJ1-4
cdr3_aa: CASSTATNEKLFF
cdr3_nt: TGTGCCAGTAGTACTGCAACTAATGAAAAACTGTTTTTT

v_call: TRBV13
clone_size: .
d_call: TRBD2
j_call: TRBJ2-3
cdr3_aa: CASSLRTSGGADTQYF
cdr3_nt: TGTGCCAGCAGCCTAAGGACTAGCGGAGGGGCAGATACGCAGTATTTT

v_call: TRBV15
clone_size: .
d_call: .
j_call: TRBJ1-4
cdr3_aa: CATSRDVHVVF
cdr3_nt: TGTGCCACCAGCAGAGATGTTCATGTAGTCTTT

v_call: TRBV3-1/TRBV3-2
clone_size: .
d_call: .
j_call: TRBJ2-7
cdr3_aa: CASSLQGAYEQYF
cdr3_nt: TGTGCCAGCAGCCTACAGGGAGCCTACGAGCAGTACTTC

v_call: TRBV9
clone_size: .
d_call: TRBD1
j_call: TRBJ1-1
cdr3_aa: CASSGQDRGNTEAFF
cdr3_nt: TGTGCCAGCAGCGGCCAGGACAGGGGGAACACTGAAGCTTTCTTT

v_call: TRBV19
clone_size: .
d_call: TRBD1
j_call: TRBJ2-3
cdr3_aa: CASSPDDRGTDTQYF
cdr3_nt: TGTGCCAGTAGTCCTGATGACAGGGGCACAGATACGCAGTATTTT

v_call: TRBV6-4
clone_size: .
d_call: .
j_call: TRBJ1-6
cdr3_aa: CASSGQPGSPLHF
cdr3_nt: TGTGCCAGCAGTGGACAACCCGGCTCACCCCTCCACTTT

v_call: TRBV28
clone_size: .
d_call: .
j_call: TRBJ2-3
cdr3_aa: CASSLEAGFTTDTQYF
cdr3_nt: TGTGCCAGCAGTTTGGAGGCGGGATTTACCACAGATACGCAGTATTTT

v_call: TRBV6-5
clone_size: .
d_call: .
j_call: TRBJ1-2
cdr3_aa: CASSPRAGAHYGYTF
cdr3_nt: TGTGCCAGCAGCCCCCGAGCAGGGGCCCACTATGGCTACACCTTC

v_call: TRBV29-1
clone_size: many
d_call: .
j_call: TRBJ2-3
cdr3_aa: CSVGGTGVADTQYF
cdr3_nt: TGCAGCGTCGGGGGCACAGGGGTGGCAGATACGCAGTATTTT

v_call: TRBV7-2
clone_size: .
d_call: .
j_call: TRBJ2-5
cdr3_aa: CASSPQVGDQETQYF
cdr3_nt: TGTGCCAGCAGCCCCCAAGTAGGGGATCAAGAGACCCAGTACTTC

v_call: TRBV2
clone_size: .
d_call: .
j_call: TRBJ1-6
cdr3_aa: CASSEGPSPLHF
cdr3_nt: TGTGCCAGCAGTGAGGGGCCTTCACCCCTCCACTTT

v_call: TRBV19
clone_size: .
d_call: .
j_call: TRBJ2-7
cdr3_aa: CASSIGRGNDEQYF
cdr3_nt: TGTGCCAGTAGTATAGGCAGGGGTAATGACGAGCAGTACTTC

v_call: TRBV2
clone_size: .
d_call: TRBD1
j_call: TRBJ1-1
cdr3_aa: CASNPTGLTEAFF
cdr3_nt: TGTGCCAGCAACCCGACAGGGCTAACTGAAGCTTTCTTT

v_call: TRBV5-1
clone_size: .
d_call: .
j_call: TRBJ1-1
cdr3_aa: CASSLEARGVGTEAFF
cdr3_nt: TGCGCCAGCAGCTTGGAGGCCCGCGGCGTTGGCACTGAAGCTTTCTTT

v_call: TRBV28
clone_size: .
d_call: .
j_call: TRBJ2-1
cdr3_aa: CASTPERFIDEQFF
cdr3_nt: TGTGCCAGCACTCCTGAGAGGTTCATCGATGAGCAGTTCTTC

v_call: TRBV19
clone_size: .
d_call: TRBD1
j_call: TRBJ1-2
cdr3_aa: CASSTSLGDRGGYTF
cdr3_nt: TGTGCCAGTAGTACCAGCCTTGGGGACAGAGGTGGCTACACCTTC

v_call: TRBV27
clone_size: .
d_call: .
j_call: TRBJ2-7
cdr3_aa: CASSLKRDTVYEQYF
cdr3_nt: TGTGCCAGCAGTTTAAAACGGGACACGGTCTACGAGCAGTACTTC

v_call: TRBV9
clone_size: .
d_call: .
j_call: TRBJ2-7
cdr3_aa: CASSPEGDRRYEQYF
cdr3_nt: TGTGCCAGCAGCCCGGAGGGAGACAGACGCTACGAGCAGTACTTC

v_call: TRBV29-1
clone_size: .
d_call: .
j_call: TRBJ1-2
cdr3_aa: CSVEDGDSNYGYTF
cdr3_nt: TGCAGCGTTGAAGATGGTGACAGTAACTATGGCTACACCTTC

v_call: TRBV13
clone_size: .
d_call: TRBD1
j_call: TRBJ1-4
cdr3_aa: CASSPDRSNEKLFF
cdr3_nt: TGTGCCAGCAGCCCGGACAGGTCGAATGAAAAACTGTTTTTT

v_call: TRBV14
clone_size: .
d_call: TRBD2
j_call: TRBJ2-2
cdr3_aa: CASSQEWSGTYTGELFF
cdr3_nt: TGTGCCAGCAGCCAAGAGTGGAGCGGGACGTACACCGGGGAGCTGTTTTTT

v_call: TRBV6-5
clone_size: .
d_call: TRBD1
j_call: TRBJ1-6
cdr3_aa: CASSYSTGESPLHF
cdr3_nt: TGTGCCAGCAGTTACTCGACAGGGGAATCACCCCTCCACTTT

v_call: TRBV5-4
clone_size: .
d_call: TRBD1
j_call: TRBJ1-1
cdr3_aa: CASSLDRGTEAFF
cdr3_nt: TGTGCCAGCAGCTTAGACAGGGGCACTGAAGCTTTCTTT

v_call: TRBV6-5
clone_size: once
d_call: .
j_call: TRBJ2-1
cdr3_aa: CASSPTAMSYNEQFF
cdr3_nt: TGTGCCAGCAGTCCGACAGCGATGTCCTACAATGAGCAGTTCTTC

v_call: TRBV4-1
clone_size: .
d_call: .
j_call: TRBJ1-1
cdr3_aa: CASSRLTANTEAFF
cdr3_nt: TGCGCCAGCAGCCGCCTGACAGCGAACACTGAAGCTTTCTTT

v_call: TRBV6-5
clone_size: .
d_call: TRBD1
j_call: TRBJ1-4
cdr3_aa: CASSQQGAQEKLFF
cdr3_nt: TGTGCCAGCAGTCAACAGGGGGCGCAAGAAAAACTGTTTTTT

v_call: TRBV10-3
clone_size: .
d_call: TRBD1
j_call: TRBJ2-2
cdr3_aa: CAIRADRANTGELFF
cdr3_nt: TGTGCCATCAGAGCCGACAGGGCGAACACCGGGGAGCTGTTTTTT

v_call: TRBV5-1
clone_size: .
d_call: .
j_call: TRBJ1-6
cdr3_aa: CASTISQGDNSPLHF
cdr3_nt: TGCGCCAGCACTATATCACAGGGAGATAATTCACCCCTCCACTTT

v_call: TRBV27
clone_size: once
d_call: .
j_call: TRBJ1-5
cdr3_aa: CASSLIGGGNQPQHF
cdr3_nt: TGTGCCAGCAGTTTAATAGGGGGGGGGAATCAGCCCCAGCATTTT

v_call: TRBV3-1/TRBV3-2
clone_size: .
d_call: .
j_call: TRBJ1-3
cdr3_aa: CASSQRAGNTIYF
cdr3_nt: TGTGCCAGCAGCCAGCGGGCCGGCAACACCATATATTTT

v_call: TRBV6-5
clone_size: .
d_call: TRBD2
j_call: TRBJ2-5
cdr3_aa: CASSYRPSGRGETQYF
cdr3_nt: TGTGCCAGCAGTTACAGGCCTAGCGGGAGGGGAGAGACCCAGTACTTC

v_call: TRBV5-1
clone_size: .
d_call: TRBD1
j_call: TRBJ1-3
cdr3_aa: CASSLGTASRAPSGNTIYF
cdr3_nt: TGCGCCAGCAGCCTCGGGACAGCGTCCCGAGCGCCTTCTGGAAACACCATATATTTT

v_call: TRBV18
clone_size: .
d_call: .
j_call: TRBJ1-2
cdr3_aa: CASSGSSRDGYTF
cdr3_nt: TGTGCCAGCTCAGGGAGCAGCCGGGATGGCTACACCTTC

v_call: TRBV7-6
clone_size: .
d_call: .
j_call: TRBJ2-6
cdr3_aa: CASSLGTQGISGANVLTF
cdr3_nt: TGTGCCAGCAGCCTCGGGACCCAGGGGATATCTGGGGCCAACGTCCTGACTTTC

v_call: TRBV12-3/TRBV12-4
clone_size: .
d_call: .
j_call: TRBJ1-1
cdr3_aa: CASRGGPEAFF
cdr3_nt: TGTGCCAGCCGGGGGGGACCTGAAGCTTTCTTT

v_call: TRBV9
clone_size: .
d_call: TRBD2
j_call: TRBJ2-3
cdr3_aa: CASRKTSGGAADTQYF
cdr3_nt: TGTGCCAGCAGAAAGACGAGCGGGGGTGCGGCAGATACGCAGTATTTT

v_call: TRBV27
clone_size: once
d_call: TRBD2
j_call: TRBJ2-7
cdr3_aa: CASSPSSGIPYEQYF
cdr3_nt: TGTGCCAGCAGTCCCTCTAGCGGGATCCCCTACGAGCAGTACTTC

v_call: TRBV12-3/TRBV12-4
clone_size: few
d_call: .
j_call: TRBJ2-7
cdr3_aa: CASSSTGEQYF
cdr3_nt: TGTGCCAGCAGTTCGACAGGCGAGCAGTACTTC

v_call: TRBV19
clone_size: .
d_call: .
j_call: TRBJ1-4
cdr3_aa: CASSSTAPIEKLFF
cdr3_nt: TGTGCCAGTAGTTCGACAGCCCCTATAGAAAAACTGTTTTTT

v_call: TRBV2
clone_size: few
d_call: .
j_call: TRBJ1-2
cdr3_aa: CASSERGYGYTF
cdr3_nt: TGTGCCAGCAGTGAAAGGGGGTACGGCTACACCTTC

v_call: TRBV21-1
clone_size: .
d_call: .
j_call: TRBJ2-2
cdr3_aa: CASSGLAGYTGELFF
cdr3_nt: TGTGCCAGCAGTGGACTAGCGGGGTACACCGGGGAGCTGTTTTTT